The 6 T cell receptor beta chains below all came from one sample that was sequenced in a study of T cell changes during pregnancy in multiple sclerosis. Only in-frame clones appear in the TCRdb table, and some are missing; sequencing was by immunoSEQ multiplex PCR. The sample gives approximately 88,000 clones, around 92% of which show up once; 2% to 2.5% is in the top ten. Material: peripheral blood, obtained in the third trimester of pregnancy. The receptors originated from a female donor with multiple sclerosis, enrolled in a pregnancy study.

This chain connects TRBV7-8 to TRBJ1-1; TRBD1 matches at 12 bases. Losses at the gene ends were 0 bases for V and 3 bases for J; bases not matched to a gene: 8. Germline lookup yields CDR1 SGHVS and CDR2 FQNEAQ. The CDR3 loop spans 18 amino acids. CDR3 sequence reads: CASSLAFGTGGMDTEAFF. The CDR3 bases are TGTGCCAGCAGCTTAGCGTTTGGGACAGGGGGCATGGACACTGAAGCTTTCTTT.

This rearrangement joins TRBV19 to TRBJ1-2; 9 bases map to TRBD1. The CDR3 spans 17 residues. With 5 bases clipped from V and 4 bases from J, the junction kept 14 bases outside the gene matches. The germline V gene has CDR1 LNHDA and CDR2 SQIVND (reference sequence). In nucleotides, the CDR3 is TGTGCCAGTAGTGGACAGGGGCGTACGAATAGAGGCTATGGCTACACCTTC. This gives the protein CASSGQGRTNRGYGYTF.

The rearrangement uses TRBV19 and TRBJ2-7; 9 bases agree with TRBD2. The germline gives CDR1 LNHDA, CDR2 SQIVND (reference sequence). The CDR3 runs to 15 residues. V dropped 3 bases and J dropped 1; count of bases not matched to a gene: 4. CDR3 sequence: CASSIVAGESYEQYF. CDR3 bases: TGTGCCAGTAGTATTGTAGCGGGAGAATCCTACGAGCAGTACTTC.

The chain is built from TRBV7-6 and TRBJ2-1; TRBD1 aligns across 9 bases. CDR1 and CDR2 (germline): SGHVS, FNYEAQ. The CDR3 spans 14 residues. The J segment lost 9 bases and the V segment lost 1 base, leaving 4 bases of the junction unmatched. CDR3 amino acids: CASSLVGTGSEQFF. DNA for the CDR3: TGTGCCAGCAGCTTAGTTGGGACAGGGAGTGAGCAGTTCTTC.

V is TRBV2 and J is TRBJ2-7; the match to TRBD1 covers 9 bases. V trimming: 2 bases; J trimming: 5 bases; junction bases outside the gene matches: 7. Germline-derived CDR1 and CDR2 are SNHLY and FYNNEI. This CDR3 contains 15 residues. CDR3 in amino acids: CASSESRTGADEQYF. DNA of the CDR3: TGTGCCAGCAGTGAATCCCGGACAGGGGCGGACGAGCAGTACTTC.

The chain couples TRBV6-1 to TRBJ2-5; 12 bases match TRBD2. The V gene end was trimmed by 3 bases and the J gene end by 6 bases; junction bases not matched to a gene: 8. CDR3 length: 16 residues. Germline CDR1 and CDR2: MNHNS and SASEGT. The CDR3 is CASSDPSGRAVKTQYF. The CDR3 nucleotides read TGTGCCAGCAGTGATCCTAGCGGGAGGGCCGTAAAGACCCAGTACTTC.